This TCR beta chain was recorded in a study of blood T cell repertoires in COVID-19. This CDR3 region has 21 residues. Germline CDR1 is MDHEN and CDR2 is SYDVKM. Trimming shortened V by 2 bases and J by 0 bases, and 25 bases separated the two germline ends. Produced via immunoSEQ multiplex PCR; TCRdb's table is partial and in-frame only. The profile shows approximately 100,000 clones, roughly 84% of them singletons. The rearrangement joins TRBV28 to TRBJ2-2, with D perhaps matching TRBD1 (6 bases). Source material: peripheral blood. The TCR sequence derives from a human donor in a cohort sampled during active COVID-19. Written as DNA, the CDR3 is TGTGCCAGCAGTTTACTGGGGCAGGGTCTACAGGGAGCCCCGAACACCGGGGAGCTGTTTTTT. It encodes CASSLLGQGLQGAPNTGELFF.